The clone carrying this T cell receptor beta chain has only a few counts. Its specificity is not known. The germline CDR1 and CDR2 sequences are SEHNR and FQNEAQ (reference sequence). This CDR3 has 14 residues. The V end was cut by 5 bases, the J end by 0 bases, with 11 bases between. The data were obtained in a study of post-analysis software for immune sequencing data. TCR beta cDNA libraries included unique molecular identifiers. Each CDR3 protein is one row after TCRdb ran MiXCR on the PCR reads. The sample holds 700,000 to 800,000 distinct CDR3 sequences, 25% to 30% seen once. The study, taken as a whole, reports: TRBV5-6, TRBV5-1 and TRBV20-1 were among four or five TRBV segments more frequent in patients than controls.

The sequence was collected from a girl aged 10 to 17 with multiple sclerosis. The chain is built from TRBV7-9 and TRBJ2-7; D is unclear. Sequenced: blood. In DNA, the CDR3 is TGTGCCAGCAGCAGTGAGCACAGCTCCTACGAGCAGTACTTC. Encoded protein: CASSSEHSSYEQYF.